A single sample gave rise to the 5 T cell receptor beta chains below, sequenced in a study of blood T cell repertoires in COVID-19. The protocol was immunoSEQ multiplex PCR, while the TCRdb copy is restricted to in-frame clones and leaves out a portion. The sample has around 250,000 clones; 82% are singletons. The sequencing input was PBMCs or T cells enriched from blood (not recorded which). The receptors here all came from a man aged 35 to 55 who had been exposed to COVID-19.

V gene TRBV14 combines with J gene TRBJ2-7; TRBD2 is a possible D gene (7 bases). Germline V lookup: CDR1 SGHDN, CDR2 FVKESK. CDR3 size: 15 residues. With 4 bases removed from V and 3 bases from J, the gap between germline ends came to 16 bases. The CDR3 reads CASSPLGRGNYEQYF. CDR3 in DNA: TGTGCCAGCAGCCCCTTGGGGAGGGGGAACTACGAGCAGTACTTC. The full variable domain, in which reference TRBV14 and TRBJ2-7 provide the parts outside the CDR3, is EAGVTQFPSHSVIEKGQTVTLRCDPISGHDNLYWYRRVMGKEIKFLLHFVKESKQDESGMPNNRFLAERTGGTYSTLKVQPAELEDSGVYFCASSPLGRGNYEQYFGPGTRLTVT.

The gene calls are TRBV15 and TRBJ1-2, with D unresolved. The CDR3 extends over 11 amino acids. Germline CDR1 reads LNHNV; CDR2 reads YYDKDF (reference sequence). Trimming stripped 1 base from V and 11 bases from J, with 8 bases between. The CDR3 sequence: CATSRGSGYTF. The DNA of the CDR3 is TGTGCCACCAGCAGAGGTTCGGGGTACACCTTC.

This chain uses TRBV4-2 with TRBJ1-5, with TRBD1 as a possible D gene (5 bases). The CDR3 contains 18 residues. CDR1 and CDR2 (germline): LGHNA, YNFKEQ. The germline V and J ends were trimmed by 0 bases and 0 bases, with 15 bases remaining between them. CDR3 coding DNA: TGTGCCAGCAGCCAAGAAGTGACGTTAGGGGATAGCAATCAGCCCCAGCATTTT. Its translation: CASSQEVTLGDSNQPQHF.

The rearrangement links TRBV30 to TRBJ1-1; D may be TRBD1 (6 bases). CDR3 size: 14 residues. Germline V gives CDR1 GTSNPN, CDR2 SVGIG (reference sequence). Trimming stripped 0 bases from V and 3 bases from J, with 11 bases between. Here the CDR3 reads CAWSVGRGDTEAFF. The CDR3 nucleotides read TGTGCCTGGAGTGTGGGCAGGGGAGACACTGAAGCTTTCTTT.

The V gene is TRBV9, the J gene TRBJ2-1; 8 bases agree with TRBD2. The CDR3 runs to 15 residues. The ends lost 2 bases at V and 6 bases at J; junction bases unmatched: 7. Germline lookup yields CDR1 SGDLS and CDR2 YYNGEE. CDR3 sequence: CASSVKPGLGNEQFF. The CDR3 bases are TGTGCCAGCAGCGTGAAACCGGGACTAGGCAATGAGCAGTTCTTC.